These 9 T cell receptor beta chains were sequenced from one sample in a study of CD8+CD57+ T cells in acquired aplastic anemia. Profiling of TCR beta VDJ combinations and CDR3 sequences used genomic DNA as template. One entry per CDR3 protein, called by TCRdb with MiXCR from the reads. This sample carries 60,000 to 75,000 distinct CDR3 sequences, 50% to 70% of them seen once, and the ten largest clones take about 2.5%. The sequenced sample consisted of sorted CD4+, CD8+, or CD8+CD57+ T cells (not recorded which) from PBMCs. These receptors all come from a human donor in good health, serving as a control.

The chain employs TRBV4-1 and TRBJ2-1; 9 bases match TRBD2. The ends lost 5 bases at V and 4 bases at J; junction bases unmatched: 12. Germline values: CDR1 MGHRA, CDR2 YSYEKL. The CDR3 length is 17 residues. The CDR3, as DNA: TGCGCCAGCAGCTTTCGCTCGACTAGCGGACAATACAATGAGCAGTTCTTC. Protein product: CASSFRSTSGQYNEQFF.

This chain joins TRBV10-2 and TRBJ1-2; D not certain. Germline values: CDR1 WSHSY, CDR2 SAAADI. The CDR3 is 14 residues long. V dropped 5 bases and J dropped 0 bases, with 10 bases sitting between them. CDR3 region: CASSFEATNYGYTF. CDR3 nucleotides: TGCGCCAGCAGTTTTGAGGCGACTAACTATGGCTACACCTTC.

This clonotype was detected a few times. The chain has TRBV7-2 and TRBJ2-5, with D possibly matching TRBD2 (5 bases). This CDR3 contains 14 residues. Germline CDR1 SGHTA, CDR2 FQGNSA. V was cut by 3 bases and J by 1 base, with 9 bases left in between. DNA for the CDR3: TGTGCCAGCAGCTTCGGGGTAACCCAAGAGACCCAGTACTTC. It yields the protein CASSFGVTQETQYF.

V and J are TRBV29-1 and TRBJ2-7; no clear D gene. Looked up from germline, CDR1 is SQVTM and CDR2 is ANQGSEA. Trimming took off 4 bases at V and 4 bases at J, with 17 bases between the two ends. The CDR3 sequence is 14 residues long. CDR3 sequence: CSVVEPVAGYEQYF. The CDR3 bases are TGCAGCGTTGTCGAGCCAGTGGCCGGTTACGAGCAGTACTTC.

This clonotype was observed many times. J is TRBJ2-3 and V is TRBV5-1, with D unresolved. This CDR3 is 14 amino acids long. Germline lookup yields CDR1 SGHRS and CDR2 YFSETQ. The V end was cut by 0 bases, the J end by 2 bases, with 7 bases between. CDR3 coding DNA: TGCGCCAGCAGCTTGGAACGGGCCACAGATACGCAGTATTTT. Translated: CASSLERATDTQYF. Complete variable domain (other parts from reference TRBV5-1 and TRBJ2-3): KAGVTQTPRYLIKTRGQQVTLSCSPISGHRSVSWYQQTPGQGLQFLFEYFSETQRNKGNFPGRFSGRQFSNSRSEMNVSTLELGDSALYLCASSLERATDTQYFGPGTRLTVL.

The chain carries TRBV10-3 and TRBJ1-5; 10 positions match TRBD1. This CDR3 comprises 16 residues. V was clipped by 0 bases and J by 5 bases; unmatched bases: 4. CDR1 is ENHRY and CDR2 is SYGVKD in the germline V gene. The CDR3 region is CAISESGQGWYQPQHF. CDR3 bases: TGTGCCATCAGTGAGTCGGGACAGGGGTGGTATCAGCCCCAGCATTTT.

The CDR3 region has the DNA TGTGCCAGCAGCTTGGGTTTTCAGGAGGTCTATGGCTACACCTTC. As protein: CASSLGFQEVYGYTF. The rearrangement joins TRBV5-6 to TRBJ1-2, with unresolved D. Trimming took off 0 bases at V and 4 bases at J, with 13 bases between the two ends. CDR1 and CDR2 from the germline V gene are SGHDT and YYEEEE. This CDR3 has 15 residues. The whole variable domain, filled in from reference TRBV5-6 and TRBJ1-2, reads DAGVTQSPTHLIKTRGQQVTLRCSPKSGHDTVSWYQQALGQGPQFIFQYYEEEERQRGNFPDRFSGHQFPNYSSELNVNALLLGDSALYLCASSLGFQEVYGYTFGSGTRLTVV.

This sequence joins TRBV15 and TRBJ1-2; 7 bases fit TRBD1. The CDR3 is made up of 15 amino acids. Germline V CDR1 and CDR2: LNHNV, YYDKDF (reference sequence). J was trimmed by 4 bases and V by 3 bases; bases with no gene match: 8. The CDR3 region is CATSRDTGVLYGYTF. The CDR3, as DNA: TGTGCCACCAGCAGGGACACAGGGGTCCTCTATGGCTACACCTTC.

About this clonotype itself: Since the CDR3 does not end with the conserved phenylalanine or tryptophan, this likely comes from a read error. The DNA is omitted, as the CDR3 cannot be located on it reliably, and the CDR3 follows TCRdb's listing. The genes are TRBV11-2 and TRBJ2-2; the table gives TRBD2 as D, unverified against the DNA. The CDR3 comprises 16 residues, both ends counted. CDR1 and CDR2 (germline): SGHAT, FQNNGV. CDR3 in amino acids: CASSLVALWGHRGAVL.